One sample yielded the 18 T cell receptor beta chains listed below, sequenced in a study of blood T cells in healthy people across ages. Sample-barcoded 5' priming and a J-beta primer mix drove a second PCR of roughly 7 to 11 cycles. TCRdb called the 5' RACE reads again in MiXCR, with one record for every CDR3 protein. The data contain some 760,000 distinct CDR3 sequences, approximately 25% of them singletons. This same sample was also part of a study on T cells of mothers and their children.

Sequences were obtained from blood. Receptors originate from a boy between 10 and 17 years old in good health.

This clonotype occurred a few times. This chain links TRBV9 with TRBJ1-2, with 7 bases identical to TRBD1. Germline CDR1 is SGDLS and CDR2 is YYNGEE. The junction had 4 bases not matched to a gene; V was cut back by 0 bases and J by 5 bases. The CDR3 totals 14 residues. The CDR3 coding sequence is TGTGCCAGCAGCGTAGAGGGACAGAGTTATGGCTACACCTTC. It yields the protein CASSVEGQSYGYTF.

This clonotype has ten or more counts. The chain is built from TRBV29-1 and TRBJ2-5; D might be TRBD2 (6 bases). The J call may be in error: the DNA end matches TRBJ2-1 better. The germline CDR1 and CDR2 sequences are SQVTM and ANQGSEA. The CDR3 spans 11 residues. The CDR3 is CSVDFRDFQFF. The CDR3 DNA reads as TGCAGCGTTGACTTCCGGGACTTCCAGTTCTTC.

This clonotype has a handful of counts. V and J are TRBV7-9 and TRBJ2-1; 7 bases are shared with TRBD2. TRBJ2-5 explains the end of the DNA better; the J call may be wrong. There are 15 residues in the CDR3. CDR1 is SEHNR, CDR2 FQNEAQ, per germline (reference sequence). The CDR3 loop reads CASSLIERGQETQYF. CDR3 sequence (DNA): TGTGCCAGCAGCTTAATTGAGCGGGGCCAAGAGACCCAGTACTTC.

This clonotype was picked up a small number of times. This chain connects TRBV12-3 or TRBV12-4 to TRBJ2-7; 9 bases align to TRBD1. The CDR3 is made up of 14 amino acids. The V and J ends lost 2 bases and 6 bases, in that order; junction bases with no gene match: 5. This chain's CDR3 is CASSLWDREGEQYF. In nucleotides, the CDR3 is TGTGCCAGCAGTTTATGGGACAGGGAAGGCGAGCAGTACTTC.

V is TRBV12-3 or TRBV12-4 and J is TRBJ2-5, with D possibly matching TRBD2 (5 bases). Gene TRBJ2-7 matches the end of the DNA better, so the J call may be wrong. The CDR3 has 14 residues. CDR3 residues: CASSAREGVYEQYF. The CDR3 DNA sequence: TGTGCCAGCAGTGCCCGAGAGGGCGTCTACGAGCAGTACTTC.

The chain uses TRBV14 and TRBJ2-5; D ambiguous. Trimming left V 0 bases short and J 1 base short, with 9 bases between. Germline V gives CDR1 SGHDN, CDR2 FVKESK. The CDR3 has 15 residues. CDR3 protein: CASSQEDNIQETQYF. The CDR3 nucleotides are TGTGCCAGCAGCCAAGAAGACAACATCCAAGAGACCCAGTACTTC. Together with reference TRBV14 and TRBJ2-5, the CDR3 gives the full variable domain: EAGVTQFPSHSVIEKGQTVTLRCDPISGHDNLYWYRRVMGKEIKFLLHFVKESKQDESGMPNNRFLAERTGGTYSTLKVQPAELEDSGVYFCASSQEDNIQETQYFGPGTRLLVL.

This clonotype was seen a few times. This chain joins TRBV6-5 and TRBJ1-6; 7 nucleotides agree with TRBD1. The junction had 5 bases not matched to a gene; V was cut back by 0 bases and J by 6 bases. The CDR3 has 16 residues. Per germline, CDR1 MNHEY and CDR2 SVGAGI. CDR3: CASSYSAGQRNSPLHF. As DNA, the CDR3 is TGTGCCAGCAGTTACTCGGCGGGACAGCGTAATTCACCCCTCCACTTT.

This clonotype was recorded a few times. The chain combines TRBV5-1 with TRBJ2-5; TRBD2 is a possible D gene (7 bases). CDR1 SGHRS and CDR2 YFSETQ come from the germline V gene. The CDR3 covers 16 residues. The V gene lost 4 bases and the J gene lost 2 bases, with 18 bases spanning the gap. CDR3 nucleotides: TGCGCCAGCAGCGAGCGACCAGCGGGGACACAAGAGACCCAGTACTTC. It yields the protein CASSERPAGTQETQYF.

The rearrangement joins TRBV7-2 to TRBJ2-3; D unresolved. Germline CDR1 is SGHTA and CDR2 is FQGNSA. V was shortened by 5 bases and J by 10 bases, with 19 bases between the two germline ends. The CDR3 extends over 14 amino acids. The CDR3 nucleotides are TGTGCCAGCAGCCCAAGCCCCCTGGGGTTCGCGCAGTATTTT. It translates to CASSPSPLGFAQYF.

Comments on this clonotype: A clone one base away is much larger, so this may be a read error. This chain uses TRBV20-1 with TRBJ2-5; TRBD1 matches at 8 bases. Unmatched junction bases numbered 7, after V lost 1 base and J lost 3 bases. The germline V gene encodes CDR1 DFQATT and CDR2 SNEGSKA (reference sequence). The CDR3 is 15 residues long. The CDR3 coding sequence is TGCAGTGCTAGAGGTCGCAGGGGGCGGGAAGAGACCCAGTACTTC. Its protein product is CSARGRRGREETQYF.

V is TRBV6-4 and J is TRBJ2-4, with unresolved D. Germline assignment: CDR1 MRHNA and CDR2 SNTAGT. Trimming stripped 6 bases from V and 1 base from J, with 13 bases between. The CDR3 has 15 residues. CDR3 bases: TGTGCCAGCAGCCCCGGGTTGGGGGCCAAAAACATTCAGTACTTC. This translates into CASSPGLGAKNIQYF.

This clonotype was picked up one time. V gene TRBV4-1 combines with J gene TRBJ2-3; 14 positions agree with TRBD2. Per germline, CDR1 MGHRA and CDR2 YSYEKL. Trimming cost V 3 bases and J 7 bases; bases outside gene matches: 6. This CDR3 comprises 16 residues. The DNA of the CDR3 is TGCGCCAGCAGCCAGAGAGGACTAGCGGGGGGATATACGCAGTATTTT. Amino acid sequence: CASSQRGLAGGYTQYF.

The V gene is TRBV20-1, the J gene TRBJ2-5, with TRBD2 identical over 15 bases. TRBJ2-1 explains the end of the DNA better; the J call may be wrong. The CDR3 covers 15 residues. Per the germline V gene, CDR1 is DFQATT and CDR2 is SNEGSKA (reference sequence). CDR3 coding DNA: TGCAGTGCTAGTGGGACTAGCGGGAGGCAGGGTGAGCAGTTCTTC. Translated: CSASGTSGRQGEQFF.

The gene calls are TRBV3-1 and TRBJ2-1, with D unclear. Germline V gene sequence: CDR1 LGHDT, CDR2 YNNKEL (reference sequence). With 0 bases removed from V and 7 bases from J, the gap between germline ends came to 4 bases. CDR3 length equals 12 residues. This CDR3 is CASSQERNEQFF. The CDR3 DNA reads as TGTGCCAGCAGCCAAGAGAGGAATGAGCAGTTCTTC.

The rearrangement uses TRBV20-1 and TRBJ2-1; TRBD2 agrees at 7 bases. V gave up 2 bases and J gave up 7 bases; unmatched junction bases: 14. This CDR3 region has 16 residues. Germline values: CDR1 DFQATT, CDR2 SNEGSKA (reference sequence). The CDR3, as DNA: TGCAGTGCTAGAAAGCGGGACGGAGGGTTGTTGAATGAGCAGTTCTTC. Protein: CSARKRDGGLLNEQFF.

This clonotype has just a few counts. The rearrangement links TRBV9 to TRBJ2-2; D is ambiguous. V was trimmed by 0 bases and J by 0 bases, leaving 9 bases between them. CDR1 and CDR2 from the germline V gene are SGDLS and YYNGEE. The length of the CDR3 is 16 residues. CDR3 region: CASSVVPRTNTGELFF. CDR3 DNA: TGTGCCAGCAGCGTAGTTCCCCGCACGAACACCGGGGAGCTGTTTTTT.

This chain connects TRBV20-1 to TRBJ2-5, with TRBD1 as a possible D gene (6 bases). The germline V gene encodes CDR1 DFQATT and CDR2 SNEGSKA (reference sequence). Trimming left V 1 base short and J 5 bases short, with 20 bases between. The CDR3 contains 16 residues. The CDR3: CSARGRFSTGRETQYF. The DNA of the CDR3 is TGCAGTGCTAGAGGAAGGTTTAGTACAGGGCGGGAGACCCAGTACTTC.

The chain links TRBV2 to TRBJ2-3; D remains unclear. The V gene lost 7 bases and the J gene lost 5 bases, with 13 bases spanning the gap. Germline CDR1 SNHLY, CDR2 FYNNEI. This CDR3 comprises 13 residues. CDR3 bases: TGTGCCAGCACCGACCGGTGGGAAGATACGCAGTATTTT. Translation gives CASTDRWEDTQYF.